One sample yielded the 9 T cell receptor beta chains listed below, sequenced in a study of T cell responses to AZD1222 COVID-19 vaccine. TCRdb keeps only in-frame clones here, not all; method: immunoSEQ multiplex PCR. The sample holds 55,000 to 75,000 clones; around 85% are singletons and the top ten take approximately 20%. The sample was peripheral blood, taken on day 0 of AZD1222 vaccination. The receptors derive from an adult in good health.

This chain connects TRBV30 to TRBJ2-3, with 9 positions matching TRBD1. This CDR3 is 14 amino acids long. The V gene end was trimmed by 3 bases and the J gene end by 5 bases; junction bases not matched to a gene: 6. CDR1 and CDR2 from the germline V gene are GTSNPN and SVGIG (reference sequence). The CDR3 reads CAWRAGTGRDTQYF. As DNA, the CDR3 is TGTGCCTGGAGAGCCGGGACAGGGCGAGATACGCAGTATTTT.

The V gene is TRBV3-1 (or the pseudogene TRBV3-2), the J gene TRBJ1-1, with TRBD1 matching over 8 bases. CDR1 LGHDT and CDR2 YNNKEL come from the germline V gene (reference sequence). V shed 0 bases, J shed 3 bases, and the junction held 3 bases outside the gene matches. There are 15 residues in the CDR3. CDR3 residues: CASSQEDRAYTEAFF. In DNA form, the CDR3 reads TGTGCCAGCAGCCAAGAGGACAGGGCGTACACTGAAGCTTTCTTT.

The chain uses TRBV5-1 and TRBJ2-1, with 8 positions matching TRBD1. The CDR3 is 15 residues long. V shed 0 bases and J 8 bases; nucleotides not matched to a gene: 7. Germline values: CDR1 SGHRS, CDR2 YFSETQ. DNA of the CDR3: TGCGCCAGCAGCTTGGTAGCAGGGGGCCTTTATGAGCAGTTCTTC. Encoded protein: CASSLVAGGLYEQFF.

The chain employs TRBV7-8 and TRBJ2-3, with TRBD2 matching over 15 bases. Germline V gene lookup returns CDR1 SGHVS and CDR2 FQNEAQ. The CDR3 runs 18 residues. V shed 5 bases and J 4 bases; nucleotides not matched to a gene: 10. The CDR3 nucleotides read TGTGCCAGCAGCGCCTACCAGGGACTAGCGGGGGGCGCAGATACGCAGTATTTT. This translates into CASSAYQGLAGGADTQYF.

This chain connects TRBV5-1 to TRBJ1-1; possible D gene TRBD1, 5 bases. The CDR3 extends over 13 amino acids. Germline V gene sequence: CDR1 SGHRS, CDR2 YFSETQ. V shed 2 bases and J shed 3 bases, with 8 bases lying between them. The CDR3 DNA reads TGCGCCAGCAGCTTTCAGGGCCACACTGAAGCTTTCTTT. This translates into CASSFQGHTEAFF.

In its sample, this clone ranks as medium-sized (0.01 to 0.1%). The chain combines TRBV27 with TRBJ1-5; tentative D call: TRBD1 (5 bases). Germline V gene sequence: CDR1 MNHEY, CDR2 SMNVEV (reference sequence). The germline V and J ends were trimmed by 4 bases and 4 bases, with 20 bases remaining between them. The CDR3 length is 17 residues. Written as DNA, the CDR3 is TGTGCCAGCAGTTCCCATATGTGGGGGTCGGGTAATCAGCCCCAGCATTTT. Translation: CASSSHMWGSGNQPQHF.

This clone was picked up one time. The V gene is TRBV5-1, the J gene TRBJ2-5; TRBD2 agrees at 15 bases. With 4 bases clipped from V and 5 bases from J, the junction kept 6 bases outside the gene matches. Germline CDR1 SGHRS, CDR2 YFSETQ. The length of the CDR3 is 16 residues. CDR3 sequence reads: CASSQGLAGGHETQYF. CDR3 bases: TGCGCCAGCAGCCAAGGACTAGCGGGGGGGCACGAGACCCAGTACTTC.

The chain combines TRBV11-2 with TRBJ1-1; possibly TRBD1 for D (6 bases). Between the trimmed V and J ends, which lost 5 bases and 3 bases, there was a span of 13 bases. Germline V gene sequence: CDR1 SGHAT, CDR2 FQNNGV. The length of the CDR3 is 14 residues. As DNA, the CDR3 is TGTGCCAGCAGCGCTAGGGGGAGCGACACTGAAGCTTTCTTT. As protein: CASSARGSDTEAFF. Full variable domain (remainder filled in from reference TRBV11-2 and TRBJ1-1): EAGVAQSPRYKIIEKRQSVAFWCNPISGHATLYWYQQILGQGPKLLIQFQNNGVVDDSQLPKDRFSAERLKGVDSTLKIQPAKLEDSAVYLCASSARGSDTEAFFGQGTRLTVV.

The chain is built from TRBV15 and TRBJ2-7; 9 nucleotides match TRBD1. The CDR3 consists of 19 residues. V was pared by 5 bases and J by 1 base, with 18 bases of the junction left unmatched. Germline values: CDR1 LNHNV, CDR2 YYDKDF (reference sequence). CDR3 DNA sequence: TGTGCCACCAGCTTCAGGTCAAGGGAGGGGGACAGGGTATCCTACGAGCAGTACTTC. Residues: CATSFRSREGDRVSYEQYF.